This TCR beta chain emerged from a study of T cells after yellow fever vaccination. Study in general: Some fractions had low cell numbers, and these were prepared with SMART-Seq v4 Ultra Low Input. Whole-study results and caveats: Clonotypes found in both CD4 and CD8 compartments made up a small share. In FACS-sorted repertoires, abundant clonotypes from the bulk population could appear as contaminants. The study found a weaker secondary response that peaked faster, day 5 versus 15.

TCRdb independently ran MiXCR on the 5' RACE reads; one entry per CDR3 protein. The table has about 340,000 distinct CDR3 sequences, about an eighth seen once. Details on this clonotype: The antigen remains undetermined.

The specimen was CD4+ T cells sorted from PBMCs, collected 15 days after the yellow fever booster vaccination. This TCR derives from a man younger than 35 who received the YFV17D yellow fever vaccine.

This chain's CDR3 is CASSFHLGGQETQYF. In DNA form, the CDR3 reads TGTGCCAGCAGCTTCCACCTGGGGGGGCAGGAGACCCAGTACTTC. V usage is TRBV11-2 and J usage is TRBJ2-5; D may be TRBD2 (7 bases). Germline CDR1 is SGHAT and CDR2 is FQNNGV. This CDR3 contains 15 residues. Deletions cut 3 bases from V and 5 bases from J, with 16 bases between.